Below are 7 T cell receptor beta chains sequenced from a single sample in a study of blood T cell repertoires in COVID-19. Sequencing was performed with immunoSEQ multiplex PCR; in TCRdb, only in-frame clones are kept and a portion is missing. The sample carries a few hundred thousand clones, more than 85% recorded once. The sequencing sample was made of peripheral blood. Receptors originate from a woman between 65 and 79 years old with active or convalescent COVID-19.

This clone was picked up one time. The CDR3 nucleotides read TGTGCCAGCAGCCAAAAAGGGGGAAGGGGGGGATGGAGACAGCCCCAGCATTTT. The encoded protein is CASSQKGGRGGWRQPQHF. The rearrangement uses TRBV3-1 (or the pseudogene TRBV3-2) and TRBJ1-5; tentatively, D is TRBD1 (6 bases). CDR1 is LGHDT and CDR2 is YNNKEL in the germline V gene (reference sequence). The length of the CDR3 is 18 residues. V was clipped by 2 bases and J by 7 bases, with 24 bases between them.

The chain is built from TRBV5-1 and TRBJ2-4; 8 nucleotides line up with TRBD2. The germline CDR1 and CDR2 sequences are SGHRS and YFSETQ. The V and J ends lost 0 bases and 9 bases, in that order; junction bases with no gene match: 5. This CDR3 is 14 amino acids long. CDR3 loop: CASSLDPGGSIQYF. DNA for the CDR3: TGCGCCAGCAGCTTGGATCCGGGGGGGAGCATTCAGTACTTC.

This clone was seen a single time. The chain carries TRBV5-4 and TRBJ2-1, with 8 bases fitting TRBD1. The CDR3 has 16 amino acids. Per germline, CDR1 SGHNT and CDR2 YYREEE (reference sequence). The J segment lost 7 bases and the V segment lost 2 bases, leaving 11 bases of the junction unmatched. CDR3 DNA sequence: TGTGCCAGCAGCTTTCCCGCAGGACAGGGCCGAAATGAGCAGTTCTTC. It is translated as CASSFPAGQGRNEQFF.

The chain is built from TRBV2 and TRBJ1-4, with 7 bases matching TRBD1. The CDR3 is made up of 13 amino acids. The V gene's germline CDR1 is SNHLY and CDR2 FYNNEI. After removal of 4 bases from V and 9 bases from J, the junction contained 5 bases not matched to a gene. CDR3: CASSGTTGKKLFF. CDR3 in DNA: TGTGCCAGCAGTGGGACGACAGGGAAAAAACTGTTTTTT. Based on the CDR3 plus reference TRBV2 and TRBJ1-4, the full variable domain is EPEVTQTPSHQVTQMGQEVILRCVPISNHLYFYWYRQILGQKVEFLVSFYNNEISEKSEIFDDQFSVERPDGSNFTLKIRSTKLEDSAMYFCASSGTTGKKLFFGSGTQLSVL.

The CDR3 region has the DNA TGTGCCAGCAGTGAAGCGGACACTTTAGTTGTGCGGTCCCAGCATTTT. Protein sequence: CASSEADTLVVRSQHF. The chain carries TRBV6-1 and TRBJ1-5; D may be TRBD1 (5 bases). V lost 0 bases and J 11 bases, leaving 20 bases between the germline ends. CDR3 length equals 16 residues. In germline, CDR1 is MNHNS, CDR2 SASEGT.

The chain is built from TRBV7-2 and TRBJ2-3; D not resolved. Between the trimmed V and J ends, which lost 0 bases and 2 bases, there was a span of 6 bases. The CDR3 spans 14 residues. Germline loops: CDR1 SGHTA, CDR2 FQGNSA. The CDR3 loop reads CASSLAHTTDTQYF. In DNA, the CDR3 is TGTGCCAGCAGCTTAGCACATACCACAGATACGCAGTATTTT.

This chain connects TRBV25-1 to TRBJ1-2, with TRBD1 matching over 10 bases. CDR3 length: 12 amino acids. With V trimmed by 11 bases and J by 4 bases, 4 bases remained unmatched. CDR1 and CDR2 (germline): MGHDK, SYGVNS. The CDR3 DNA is TGTGCCGTCCGGGACAGGGGCTATGGCTACACCTTC. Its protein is CAVRDRGYGYTF.